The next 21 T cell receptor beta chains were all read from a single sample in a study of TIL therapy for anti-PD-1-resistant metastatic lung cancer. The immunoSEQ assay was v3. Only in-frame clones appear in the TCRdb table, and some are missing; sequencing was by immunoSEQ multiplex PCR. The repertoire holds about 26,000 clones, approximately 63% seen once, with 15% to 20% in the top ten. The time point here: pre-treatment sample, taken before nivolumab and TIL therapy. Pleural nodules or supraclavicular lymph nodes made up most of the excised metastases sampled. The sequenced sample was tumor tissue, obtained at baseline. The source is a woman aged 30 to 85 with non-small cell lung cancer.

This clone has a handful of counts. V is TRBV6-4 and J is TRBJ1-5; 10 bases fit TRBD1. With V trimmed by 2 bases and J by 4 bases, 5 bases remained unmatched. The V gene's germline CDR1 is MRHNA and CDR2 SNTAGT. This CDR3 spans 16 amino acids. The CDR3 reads CASSDPDRGKNQPQHF. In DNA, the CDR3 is TGTGCCAGCAGTGACCCGGACAGGGGGAAGAATCAGCCCCAGCATTTT.

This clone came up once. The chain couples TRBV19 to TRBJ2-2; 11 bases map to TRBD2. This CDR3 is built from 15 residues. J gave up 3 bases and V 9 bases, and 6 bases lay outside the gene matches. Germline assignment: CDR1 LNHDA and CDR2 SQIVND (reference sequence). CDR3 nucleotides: TGTGCCAGCCCCACTAGCGGGAGAGACACCGGGGAGCTGTTTTTT. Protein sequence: CASPTSGRDTGELFF.

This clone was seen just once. The CDR3 bases are TGTGCCAGCAGGGGTAGCGGGAGAGGTGAGCAGTTCTTC. Amino acids: CASRGSGRGEQFF. The rearrangement links TRBV27 to TRBJ2-1; 9 nucleotides match TRBD2. CDR1 is MNHEY, CDR2 SMNVEV, per germline (reference sequence). Trimming removed 6 bases from V and 9 bases from J; junction bases left unmatched: 6. The CDR3 is made up of 13 amino acids.

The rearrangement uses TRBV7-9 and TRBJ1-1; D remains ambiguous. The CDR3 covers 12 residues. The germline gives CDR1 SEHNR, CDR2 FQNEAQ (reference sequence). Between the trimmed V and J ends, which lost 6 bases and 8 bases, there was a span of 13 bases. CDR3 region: CASRSDILEAFF. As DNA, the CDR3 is TGTGCCAGCAGATCCGACATTTTAGAAGCTTTCTTT. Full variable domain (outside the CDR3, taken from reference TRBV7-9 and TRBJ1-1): DTGVSQNPRHKITKRGQNVTFRCDPISEHNRLYWYRQTLGQGPEFLTYFQNEAQLEKSRLLSDRFSAERPKGSFSTLEIQRTEQGDSAMYLCASRSDILEAFFGQGTRLTVV.

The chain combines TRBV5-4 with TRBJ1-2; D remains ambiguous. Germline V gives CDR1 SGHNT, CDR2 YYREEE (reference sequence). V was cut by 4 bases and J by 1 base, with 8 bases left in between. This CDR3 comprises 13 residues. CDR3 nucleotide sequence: TGTGCCAGCAGCCTGGACGGTAACTATGGCTACACCTTC. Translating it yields CASSLDGNYGYTF.

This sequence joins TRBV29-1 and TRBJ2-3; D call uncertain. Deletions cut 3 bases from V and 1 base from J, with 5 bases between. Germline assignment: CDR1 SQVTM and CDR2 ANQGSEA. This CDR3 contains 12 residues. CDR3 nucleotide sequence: TGCAGCGTTGACTATGGCACAGATACGCAGTATTTT. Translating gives CSVDYGTDTQYF.

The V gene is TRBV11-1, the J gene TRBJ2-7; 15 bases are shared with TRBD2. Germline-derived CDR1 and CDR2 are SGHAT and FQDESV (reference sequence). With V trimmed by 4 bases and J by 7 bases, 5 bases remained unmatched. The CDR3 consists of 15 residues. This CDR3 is CASSSRTSGRDEQYF. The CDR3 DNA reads TGTGCCAGCAGCTCCAGGACTAGCGGGAGGGATGAGCAGTACTTC.

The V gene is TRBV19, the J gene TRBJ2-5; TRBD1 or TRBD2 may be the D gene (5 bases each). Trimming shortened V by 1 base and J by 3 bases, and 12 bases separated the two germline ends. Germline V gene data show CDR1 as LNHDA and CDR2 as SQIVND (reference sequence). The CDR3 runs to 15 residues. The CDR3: CASSIGGSIEETQYF. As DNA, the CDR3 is TGTGCCAGTAGTATAGGGGGGAGTATAGAAGAGACCCAGTACTTC.

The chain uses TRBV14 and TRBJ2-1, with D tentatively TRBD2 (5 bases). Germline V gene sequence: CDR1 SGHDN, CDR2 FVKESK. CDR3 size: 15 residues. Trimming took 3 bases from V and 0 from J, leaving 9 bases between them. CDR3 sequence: CASSQGESSYNEQFF. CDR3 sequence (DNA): TGTGCCAGCAGCCAGGGAGAGAGCTCCTACAATGAGCAGTTCTTC.

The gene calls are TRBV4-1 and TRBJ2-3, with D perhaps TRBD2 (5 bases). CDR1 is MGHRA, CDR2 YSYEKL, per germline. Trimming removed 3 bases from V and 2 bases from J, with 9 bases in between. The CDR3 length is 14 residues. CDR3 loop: CASSQGAPTDTQYF. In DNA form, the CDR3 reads TGCGCCAGCAGCCAGGGAGCCCCCACAGATACGCAGTATTTT.

The CDR3 loop reads CASSSRTSGELEQYF. CDR3 DNA sequence: TGTGCCAGCAGCTCCCGGACTAGCGGGGAACTCGAGCAGTACTTC. The chain employs TRBV11-1 and TRBJ2-7; 12 bases are a match to TRBD2. The CDR3 runs 15 residues. V lost 4 bases to trimming and J lost 6 bases; unmatched junction nucleotides: 7. Germline V lookup: CDR1 SGHAT, CDR2 FQDESV (reference sequence). Variable domain in full (rest from reference TRBV11-1 and TRBJ2-7): EAEVAQSPRYKITEKSQAVAFWCDPISGHATLYWYRQILGQGPELLVQFQDESVVDDSQLPKDRFSAERLKGVDSTLKIQPAELGDSAMYLCASSSRTSGELEQYFGPGTRLTVT.

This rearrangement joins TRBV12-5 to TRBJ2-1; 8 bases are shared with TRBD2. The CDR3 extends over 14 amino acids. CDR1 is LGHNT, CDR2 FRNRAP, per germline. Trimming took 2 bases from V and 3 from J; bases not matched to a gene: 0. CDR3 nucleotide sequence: TGTGCTAGTGGTTTGAGCGGGAGCTACAATGAGCAGTTCTTC. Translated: CASGLSGSYNEQFF. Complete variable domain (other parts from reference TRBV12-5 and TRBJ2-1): DARVTQTPRHKVTEMGQEVTMRCQPILGHNTVFWYRQTMMQGLELLAYFRNRAPLDDSGMPKDRFSAEMPDATLATLKIQPSEPRDSAVYFCASGLSGSYNEQFFGPGTRLTVL.

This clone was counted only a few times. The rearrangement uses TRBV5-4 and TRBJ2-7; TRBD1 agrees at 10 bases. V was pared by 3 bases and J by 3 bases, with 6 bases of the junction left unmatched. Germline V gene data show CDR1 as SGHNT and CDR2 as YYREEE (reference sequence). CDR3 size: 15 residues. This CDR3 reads CASSSTGTGDYEQYF. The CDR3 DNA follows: TGTGCCAGCAGCTCGACCGGGACAGGGGACTACGAGCAGTACTTC.

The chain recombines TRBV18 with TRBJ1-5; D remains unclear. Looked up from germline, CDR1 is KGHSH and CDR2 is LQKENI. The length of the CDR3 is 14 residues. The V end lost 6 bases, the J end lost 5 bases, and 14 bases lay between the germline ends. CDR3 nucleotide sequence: TGTGCCAGCTCTCCCACGGGTGGCGATCAGCCCCAGCATTTT. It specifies CASSPTGGDQPQHF.

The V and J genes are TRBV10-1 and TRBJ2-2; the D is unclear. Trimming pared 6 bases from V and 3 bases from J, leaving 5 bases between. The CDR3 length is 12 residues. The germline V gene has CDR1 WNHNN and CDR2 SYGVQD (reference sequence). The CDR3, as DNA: TGCGCCAGCAGCCAATACACCGGGGAGCTGTTTTTT. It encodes CASSQYTGELFF.

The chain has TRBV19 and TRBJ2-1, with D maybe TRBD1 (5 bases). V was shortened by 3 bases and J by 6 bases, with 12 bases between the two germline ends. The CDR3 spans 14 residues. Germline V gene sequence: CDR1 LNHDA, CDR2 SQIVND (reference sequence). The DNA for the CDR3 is TGTGCCAGTAGTATCGGACACACCGGCAATGAGCAGTTCTTC. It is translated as CASSIGHTGNEQFF. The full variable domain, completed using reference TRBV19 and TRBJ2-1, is DGGITQSPKYLFRKEGQNVTLSCEQNLNHDAMYWYRQDPGQGLRLIYYSQIVNDFQKGDIAEGYSVSREKKESFPLTVTSAQKNPTAFYLCASSIGHTGNEQFFGPGTRLTVL.

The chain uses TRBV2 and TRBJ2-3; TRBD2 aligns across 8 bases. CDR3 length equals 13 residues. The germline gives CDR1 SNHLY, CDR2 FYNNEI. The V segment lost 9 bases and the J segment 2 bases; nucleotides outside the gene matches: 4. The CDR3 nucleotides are TGTGCCAGTGGACTAGCCAACACAGATACGCAGTATTTT. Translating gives CASGLANTDTQYF. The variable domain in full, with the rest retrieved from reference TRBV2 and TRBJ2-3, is EPEVTQTPSHQVTQMGQEVILRCVPISNHLYFYWYRQILGQKVEFLVSFYNNEISEKSEIFDDQFSVERPDGSNFTLKIRSTKLEDSAMYFCASGLANTDTQYFGPGTRLTVL.

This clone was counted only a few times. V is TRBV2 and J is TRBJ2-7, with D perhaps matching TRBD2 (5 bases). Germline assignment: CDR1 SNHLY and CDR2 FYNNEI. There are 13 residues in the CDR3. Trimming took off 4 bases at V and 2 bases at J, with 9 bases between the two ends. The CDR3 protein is CASSADGTYEQYF. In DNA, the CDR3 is TGTGCCAGCAGTGCCGACGGGACCTACGAGCAGTACTTC.

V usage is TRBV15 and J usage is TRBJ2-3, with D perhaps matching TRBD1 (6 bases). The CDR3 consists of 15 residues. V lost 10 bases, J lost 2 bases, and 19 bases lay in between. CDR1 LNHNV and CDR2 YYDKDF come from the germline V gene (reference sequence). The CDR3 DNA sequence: TGTGCCATCTTAGACCGGGACACACTCACAGATACGCAGTATTTT. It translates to CAILDRDTLTDTQYF. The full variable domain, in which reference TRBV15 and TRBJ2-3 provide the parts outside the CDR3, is DAMVIQNPRYQVTQFGKPVTLSCSQTLNHNVMYWYQQKSSQAPKLLFHYYDKDFNNEADTPDNFQSRRPNTSFCFLDIRSPGLGDTAMYLCAILDRDTLTDTQYFGPGTRLTVL.

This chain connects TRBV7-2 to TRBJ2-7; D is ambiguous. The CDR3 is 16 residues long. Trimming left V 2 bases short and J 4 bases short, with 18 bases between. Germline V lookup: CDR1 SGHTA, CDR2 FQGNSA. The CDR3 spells CASSLLGGRLLYEQYF. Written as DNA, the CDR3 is TGTGCCAGCAGCTTATTAGGCGGCCGGTTACTATACGAGCAGTACTTC.

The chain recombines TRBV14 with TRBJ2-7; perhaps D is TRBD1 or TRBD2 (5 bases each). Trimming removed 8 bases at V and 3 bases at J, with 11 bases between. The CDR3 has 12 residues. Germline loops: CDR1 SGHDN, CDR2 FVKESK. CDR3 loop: CASGASLYEQYF. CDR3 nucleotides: TGTGCCAGCGGGGCTAGCCTCTACGAGCAGTACTTC.